These T cell receptor beta chains were read from a single sample in a study of technical replicates of blood from a few donors. TCRdb's copy holds only in-frame clones and misses some; the assay was immunoSEQ multiplex PCR. The table lists 9,000 to 15,000 clones, about 94% of them singletons. Sequencing used PBMCs. All receptors come from a human donor in good health. CDR3s leave out the opening cysteine and the closing phenylalanine or tryptophan. Fields, in order: CDR3 protein, J gene, V gene.

ASSEVQGGVTEAF TRBJ1-1 TRBV2
ASSEGVPQYEQY TRBJ2-7 TRBV6-5
AWSVSQREMYEQY . TRBV30
ASSKTGTGGADTQY TRBJ2-3 TRBV11-2
ASSALLTGVNTEAF TRBJ1-1 TRBV9
ASSPDRRGGYT TRBJ1-2 TRBV6-6
ASRPGLAGSETQY TRBJ2-5 TRBV10-1
ASSSISGRGDEQF TRBJ2-1 TRBV7-6
ASRSPGQGDGYT TRBJ1-2 TRBV6-5
ASSLGGQGASYNEQF TRBJ2-1 TRBV7-8
ASSLGLAGGLGELF TRBJ2-2 TRBV5-4
ASSIQGAPATDTQY TRBJ2-3 TRBV19
ASSSTPGVQETQY TRBJ2-5 TRBV6-5
ASSVLAGDNEQF TRBJ2-1 TRBV25-1
ASSLGQGWNTIY TRBJ1-3 TRBV7-8
ASSPGQATYEQY TRBJ2-7 TRBV18
AWSVEGGYYGYT TRBJ1-2 TRBV30
ASSYSGAGNTIY TRBJ1-3 TRBV6-5
ASSILAPNEQF TRBJ2-1 TRBV19
ASSPRSEASGREAEQY TRBJ2-7 TRBV21-1
ASSNTSYEQY TRBJ2-7 TRBV6-5
ASSVSSGRSGEQF TRBJ2-1 TRBV9
ASSLDGPGSTEAF TRBJ1-1 TRBV5-1
AVQAASGNYEQY TRBJ2-7 TRBV10-3
ASSSLTGASGNTIY TRBJ1-3 TRBV28
ASSLSRGLGSMDGELF TRBJ2-2 TRBV28
ASSIATSGRGNEQF TRBJ2-1 TRBV11-2
ASSRGATNEKLF TRBJ1-4 TRBV6-1
ASSSGLAYNEQF TRBJ2-1 TRBV11-3
ASSLWYGSELSYNEQF TRBJ2-1 TRBV27
ASRGQTNYGYT TRBJ1-2 TRBV2
ASSRTGQTFAGELF TRBJ2-2 TRBV7-2
ASRGGAGTGELF TRBJ2-2 TRBV6-1
ASSQDRGSGRPGHLEQY TRBJ2-7 TRBV4-1
ASSSTTGSYEQY TRBJ2-7 TRBV7-9
ASSDPGLAGGQETQY TRBJ2-5 TRBV19
ASSGRGRRQETQY TRBJ2-5 TRBV9
ASSPGTSGYEQY TRBJ2-7 TRBV5-4
ASGSQGRREEDIQETQY TRBJ2-5 TRBV12-5
ASSQQSSGLSSYNEQF TRBJ2-1 TRBV27
AWKADAYSYEQY TRBJ2-7 TRBV30
ASSPPRAGLNNEQF TRBJ2-1 TRBV9
AISGTGSNQPQH TRBJ1-5 TRBV10-3
AWSREPLYGYT TRBJ1-2 TRBV30
ASSLSYSRTDTQY TRBJ2-3 TRBV5-4
ASSSGTYGYT TRBJ1-2 TRBV28
ASIDRGGSEKLF TRBJ1-4 TRBV19
ASSGQGTFYEQY TRBJ2-7 TRBV2
ASSRGGKNNQPQH TRBJ1-5 TRBV13
ASSPNGLAGVPEQY TRBJ2-7 TRBV19
ASPGMRDSTGELF TRBJ2-2 TRBV21-1